Following are 23 T cell receptor beta chains from one sample sequenced in a study of T-cell reconstitution after alpha-beta-depleted transplantation in children. Library preparation (for TCRbeta) was performed with unique molecular identifiers. A single record per CDR3 protein comes from TCRdb applying MiXCR to the PCR reads. This sample has about 980,000 distinct CDR3 sequences, with under 30% found just once. This material consisted of PBMCs, mostly from graft donor cells, taken 360 days after TCRalphabeta/CD19-depleted stem cell transplant. These receptors originate from a boy less than two years old who had a stem cell transplant for SCID, so the T cells may come from the graft donor.

This clonotype was detected a few times. The chain is built from TRBV2 and TRBJ2-3; D might be TRBD2 (7 bases). V dropped 4 bases and J dropped 2 bases, with 13 bases sitting between them. Germline V gene data show CDR1 as SNHLY and CDR2 as FYNNEI. CDR3 length: 15 residues. CDR3 coding DNA: TGTGCCAGCAGTGGGGAGGGGGGAAACACAGATACGCAGTATTTT. Translating it yields CASSGEGGNTDTQYF.

This clonotype was observed a handful of times. This chain uses TRBV5-5 with TRBJ1-2; 8 nucleotides match TRBD1. The CDR3 runs 13 residues. Germline-derived CDR1 and CDR2 are SGHKS and YYEKEE (reference sequence). Unmatched junction bases numbered 3, after V lost 2 bases and J lost 6 bases. DNA for the CDR3: TGTGCCAGCAGCTTAAGGACAGGGAATGGCTACACCTTC. Amino acids: CASSLRTGNGYTF.

The chain recombines TRBV19 with TRBJ2-2, with D perhaps matching TRBD1 (6 bases). The germline CDR1 and CDR2 sequences are LNHDA and SQIVND (reference sequence). V was cut by 4 bases and J by 6 bases, with 24 bases left in between. CDR3 length: 18 amino acids. The CDR3 protein is CASSTSTLRQVVAGELFF. The CDR3 nucleotides are TGTGCCAGTAGTACTTCTACCCTACGACAGGTAGTGGCCGGGGAGCTGTTTTTT.

The J gene is TRBJ1-2, the V gene TRBV28, with 10 bases fitting TRBD1. CDR3 size: 15 residues. The V segment lost 6 bases and the J segment 1 base; nucleotides outside the gene matches: 5. The V gene's germline CDR1 is MDHEN and CDR2 SYDVKM. The CDR3 coding sequence is TGTGCCAGCAGCGAGACAGGGGGCGGTAACTATGGCTACACCTTC. Encoded protein: CASSETGGGNYGYTF.

The genes are TRBV12-3 or TRBV12-4 and TRBJ2-5, with 9 nucleotides matching TRBD2. J was trimmed by 4 bases and V by 1 base; bases with no gene match: 4. CDR3 length: 15 amino acids. This CDR3 reads CASSLGAGGRETQYF. The CDR3 DNA reads as TGTGCCAGCAGTTTAGGGGCGGGGGGGCGAGAGACCCAGTACTTC.

The V gene is TRBV24-1, the J gene TRBJ2-1; 10 bases agree with TRBD2. Germline trimming cut 5 bases from V and 9 bases from J; bases unmatched to any gene: 6. The CDR3 loop spans 14 amino acids. Germline V gene sequence: CDR1 KGHDR, CDR2 SFDVKD. This chain's CDR3 is CATSGAGGPSEQFF. The CDR3 region has the DNA TGTGCCACCAGTGGAGCGGGGGGGCCCAGTGAGCAGTTCTTC.

V gene TRBV9 combines with J gene TRBJ2-1; D is uncertain. The germline CDR1 and CDR2 sequences are SGDLS and YYNGEE. Trimming stripped 0 bases from V and 0 bases from J, with 19 bases between. CDR3 length: 19 amino acids. The CDR3, as DNA: TGTGCCAGCAGCGTAGGGTACAGTAGGATTGACCTCTCCTACAATGAGCAGTTCTTC. Translation gives CASSVGYSRIDLSYNEQFF.

This clonotype was counted a few times. The rearrangement uses TRBV18 and TRBJ2-1, with 12 nucleotides matching TRBD1. Germline V gives CDR1 KGHSH, CDR2 LQKENI. V was pared by 5 bases and J by 0 bases, with 11 bases of the junction left unmatched. This CDR3 contains 19 residues. This chain's CDR3 is CASSSGQGAFQSSYNEQFF. CDR3 DNA: TGTGCCAGCTCATCGGGACAGGGGGCTTTCCAATCCTCCTACAATGAGCAGTTCTTC.

The chain joins TRBV20-1 to TRBJ1-1, with a possible D match to TRBD1 (5 bases). The CDR3 is 13 amino acids. The germline V gene encodes CDR1 DFQATT and CDR2 SNEGSKA (reference sequence). V dropped 2 bases and J dropped 1 base, with 8 bases sitting between them. The CDR3 loop is CSARKDRNTEAFF. The CDR3 DNA reads TGCAGTGCTAGAAAAGACAGGAACACTGAAGCTTTCTTT.

The chain uses TRBV2 and TRBJ2-2, with 7 bases that match TRBD1. The germline V gene encodes CDR1 SNHLY and CDR2 FYNNEI. The CDR3 sequence is 15 residues long. Trimming cost V 6 bases and J 1 base; bases outside gene matches: 5. This chain's CDR3 is CASSVRQGNTGELFF. CDR3 coding DNA: TGTGCCAGCAGCGTAAGACAGGGGAACACCGGGGAGCTGTTTTTT.

This chain joins TRBV2 and TRBJ2-3; 7 bases are a match to TRBD2. CDR1 is SNHLY, CDR2 FYNNEI, per germline. This CDR3 spans 17 amino acids. Trimming removed 2 bases from V and 1 base from J; junction bases left unmatched: 9. CDR3 loop: CASSENDKRGGTDTQYF. DNA for the CDR3: TGTGCCAGCAGTGAAAACGATAAGCGGGGTGGCACAGATACGCAGTATTTT.

This clonotype has just a few counts. This chain uses TRBV5-1 with TRBJ2-7, with D perhaps given as TRBD1 or TRBD2 (5 bases each). CDR3 length: 15 amino acids. V was shortened by 0 bases and J by 3 bases, with 13 bases between the two germline ends. CDR1 is SGHRS, CDR2 YFSETQ, per germline. The CDR3 protein is CASSLDGTAIYEQYF. The CDR3 DNA is TGCGCCAGCAGCTTGGATGGGACGGCGATCTACGAGCAGTACTTC.

The chain links TRBV12-3 or TRBV12-4 to TRBJ2-7; D not resolved. CDR3 length equals 12 residues. Trimming removed 1 base from V and 9 bases from J, with 10 bases in between. The CDR3 DNA sequence: TGTGCCAGCAGTTTAGGGGTGGCGGCGCAGTACTTC. Residues: CASSLGVAAQYF.

This chain links TRBV7-2 with TRBJ1-1, with D uncertain. Germline values: CDR1 SGHTA, CDR2 FQGNSA. The CDR3 extends over 16 amino acids. Trimming took 5 bases from V and 4 from J, leaving 20 bases between them. CDR3 in amino acids: CASSPYRERMGTEAFF. The CDR3 DNA reads as TGTGCCAGCAGCCCATACCGGGAACGTATGGGCACTGAAGCTTTCTTT.

This clonotype was counted only a few times. This chain uses TRBV10-3 with TRBJ2-7, with TRBD1 identical over 9 bases. The V and J ends lost 6 bases and 3 bases, in that order; junction bases with no gene match: 6. Germline lookup yields CDR1 ENHRY and CDR2 SYGVKD. This CDR3 is 14 amino acids long. As DNA, the CDR3 is TGTGCCATCAGCGGGACAGGGTCACACTACGAGCAGTACTTC. As protein: CAISGTGSHYEQYF.

V gene TRBV6-1 combines with J gene TRBJ1-1; 12 nucleotides match TRBD1. This CDR3 has 17 amino acids. Germline loops: CDR1 MNHNS, CDR2 SASEGT. The V and J ends lost 2 bases and 5 bases, in that order; junction bases with no gene match: 9. The CDR3 sequence: CASSEWGQGALRTEAFF. CDR3 DNA: TGTGCCAGCAGTGAATGGGGACAGGGGGCTCTAAGGACTGAAGCTTTCTTT.

The chain employs TRBV6-2 or TRBV6-3 and TRBJ2-2; 12 bases match TRBD2. The CDR3 spans 20 residues. Looked up from germline, CDR1 is MNHEY and CDR2 is SVGEGT. Germline trimming cut 2 bases from V and 4 bases from J; bases unmatched to any gene: 14. The CDR3 is CASSYGGVLAGGPVTGELFF. Here the CDR3 DNA reads TGTGCCAGCAGTTACGGTGGGGTGCTAGCGGGGGGGCCGGTCACCGGGGAGCTGTTTTTT.

The chain employs TRBV5-1 and TRBJ1-1, with D maybe TRBD1 (5 bases). The CDR3 sequence is 13 residues long. Germline CDR1 SGHRS, CDR2 YFSETQ. Trimming pared 4 bases from V and 6 bases from J, leaving 13 bases between. CDR3 region: CASSLLGDPEAFF. The CDR3 region has the DNA TGCGCCAGCAGCCTGTTGGGGGACCCTGAAGCTTTCTTT.

The chain couples TRBV28 to TRBJ2-1; D remains ambiguous. This CDR3 contains 14 residues. CDR1 and CDR2 (germline): MDHEN, SYDVKM. V was cut by 8 bases and J by 6 bases, with 17 bases left in between. The CDR3 sequence is CASERYLGSNEQFF. As DNA, the CDR3 is TGTGCCAGCGAACGGTATTTAGGGTCCAATGAGCAGTTCTTC.

V and J are TRBV6-5 and TRBJ1-1; no definite D call. Germline V lookup: CDR1 MNHEY, CDR2 SVGAGI. Trimming stripped 0 bases from V and 5 bases from J, with 10 bases between. This CDR3 is 14 amino acids long. CDR3 bases: TGTGCCAGCAGTTACTCTTCGGTTGGTACTGAAGCTTTCTTT. Translation: CASSYSSVGTEAFF.

This clonotype appeared a few times. V and J are TRBV6-1 and TRBJ2-2, with a tentative D call TRBD1 (6 bases). CDR1 and CDR2 from the germline V gene are MNHNS and SASEGT. The CDR3 is 12 amino acids. Trimming removed 5 bases at V and 5 bases at J, with 6 bases between. CDR3 DNA sequence: TGTGCCAGCAGTACAGGGACCGGGGAGCTGTTTTTT. It codes for CASSTGTGELFF.

This clonotype has more than one count but fewer than ten. The chain employs TRBV10-2 and TRBJ1-5; unclear D gene. Trimming left V 8 bases short and J 9 bases short, with 14 bases between. This CDR3 has 12 amino acids. Germline CDR1 and CDR2: WSHSY and SAAADI. CDR3 protein: CASGDGVGPQHF. Written as DNA, the CDR3 is TGCGCCAGCGGAGACGGAGTTGGGCCCCAGCATTTT.

J is TRBJ1-1 and V is TRBV28, with TRBD1 as a possible D gene (5 bases). Germline-derived CDR1 and CDR2 are MDHEN and SYDVKM. This CDR3 is built from 12 residues. V gave up 6 bases and J gave up 8 bases, with 13 bases separating them. In DNA form, the CDR3 reads TGTGCCAGCAGCCGACCGGGGCGAGAAGCTTTCTTT. It is translated as CASSRPGREAFF.